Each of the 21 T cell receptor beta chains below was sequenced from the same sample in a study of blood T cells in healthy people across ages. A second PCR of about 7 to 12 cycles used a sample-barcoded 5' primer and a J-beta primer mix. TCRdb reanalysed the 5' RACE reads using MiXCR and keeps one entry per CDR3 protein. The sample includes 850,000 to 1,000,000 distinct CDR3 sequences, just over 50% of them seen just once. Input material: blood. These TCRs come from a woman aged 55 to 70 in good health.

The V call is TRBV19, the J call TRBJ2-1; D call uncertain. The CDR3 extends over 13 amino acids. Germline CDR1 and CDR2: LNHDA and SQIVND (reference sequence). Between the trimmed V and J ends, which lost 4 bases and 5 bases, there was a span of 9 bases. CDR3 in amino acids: CASSTLYNNEQFF. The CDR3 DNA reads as TGTGCCAGTAGTACCCTCTATAACAATGAGCAGTTCTTC.

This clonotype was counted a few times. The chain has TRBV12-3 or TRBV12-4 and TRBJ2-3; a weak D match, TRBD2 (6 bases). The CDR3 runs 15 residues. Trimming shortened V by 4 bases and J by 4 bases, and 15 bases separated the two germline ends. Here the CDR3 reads CASSYGTQGADTQYF. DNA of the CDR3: TGTGCCAGCAGTTACGGGACTCAGGGAGCAGATACGCAGTATTTT.

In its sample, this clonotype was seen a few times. CDR3 residues: CASSLLAQTYEQYF. The CDR3 nucleotides are TGTGCCAGCAGTTTACTAGCGCAAACCTACGAGCAGTACTTC. This chain joins TRBV27 and TRBJ2-7, with D possibly being TRBD2 (6 bases). The CDR3 is 14 amino acids. V was shortened by 2 bases and J by 2 bases, with 10 bases between the two germline ends. Per the germline V gene, CDR1 is MNHEY and CDR2 is SMNVEV (reference sequence).

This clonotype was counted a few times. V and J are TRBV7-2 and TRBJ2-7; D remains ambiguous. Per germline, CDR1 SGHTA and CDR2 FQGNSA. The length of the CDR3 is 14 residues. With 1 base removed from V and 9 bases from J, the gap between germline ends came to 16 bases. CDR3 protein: CASSLDHGRGGQYF. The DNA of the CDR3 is TGTGCCAGCAGCTTAGATCATGGACGAGGCGGGCAGTACTTC.

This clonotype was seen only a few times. CDR3 region: CASSLTGLNTEAFF. DNA for the CDR3: TGTGCCAGCAGTTTGACAGGGCTGAACACTGAAGCTTTCTTT. The chain couples TRBV27 to TRBJ1-1, with TRBD1 matching 7 bases. This CDR3 region has 14 residues. J was trimmed by 0 bases and V by 3 bases; bases with no gene match: 1. Germline assignment: CDR1 MNHEY and CDR2 SMNVEV (reference sequence).

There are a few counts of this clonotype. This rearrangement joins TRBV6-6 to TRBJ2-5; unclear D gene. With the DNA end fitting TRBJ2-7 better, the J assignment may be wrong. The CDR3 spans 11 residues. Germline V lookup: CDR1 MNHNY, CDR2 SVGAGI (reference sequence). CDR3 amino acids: CASTHQFEQYF. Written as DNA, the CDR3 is TGTGCCAGCACCCACCAATTCGAGCAGTACTTC.

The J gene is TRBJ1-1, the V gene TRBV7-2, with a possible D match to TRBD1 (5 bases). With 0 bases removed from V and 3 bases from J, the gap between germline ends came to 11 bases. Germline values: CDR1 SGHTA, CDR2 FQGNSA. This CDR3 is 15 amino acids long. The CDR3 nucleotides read TGTGCCAGCAGCTTAGCCCACGGCAGGGACACTGAAGCTTTCTTT. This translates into CASSLAHGRDTEAFF.

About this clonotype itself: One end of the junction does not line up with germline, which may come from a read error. The CDR3: CANSLVSEKLFF. DNA for the CDR3: TGTGCCAACAGCCTCGTCAGTGAAAAACTGTTTTTT. The V gene is TRBV7-8, the J gene TRBJ1-4, with D uncertain. The CDR3 sequence is 12 residues long. Germline CDR1 reads SGHVS; CDR2 reads FQNEAQ.

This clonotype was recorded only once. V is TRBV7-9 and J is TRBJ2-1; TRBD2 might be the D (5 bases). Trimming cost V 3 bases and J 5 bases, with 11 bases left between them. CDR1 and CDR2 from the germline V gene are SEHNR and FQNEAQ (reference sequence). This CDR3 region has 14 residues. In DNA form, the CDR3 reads TGTGCCAGCAGCTTTTCCACTAGGAACAATGAGCAGTTCTTC. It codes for CASSFSTRNNEQFF.

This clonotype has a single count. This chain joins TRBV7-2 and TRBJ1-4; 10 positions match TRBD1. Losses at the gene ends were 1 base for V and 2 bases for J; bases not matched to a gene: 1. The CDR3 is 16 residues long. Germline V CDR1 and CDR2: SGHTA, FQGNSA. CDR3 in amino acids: CASSLGTGGTNEKLFF. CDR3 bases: TGTGCCAGCAGCTTAGGGACAGGGGGGACTAATGAAAAACTGTTTTTT.

The CDR3 DNA sequence: TGCAGTGCTAGATACGACAGATACTACGAGCAGTACTTC. Translating it yields CSARYDRYYEQYF. The chain joins TRBV20-1 to TRBJ2-7, with a weak D call TRBD1 (5 bases). Trimming took 2 bases from V and 3 from J, leaving 11 bases between them. Per germline, CDR1 DFQATT and CDR2 SNEGSKA (reference sequence). This CDR3 spans 13 amino acids.

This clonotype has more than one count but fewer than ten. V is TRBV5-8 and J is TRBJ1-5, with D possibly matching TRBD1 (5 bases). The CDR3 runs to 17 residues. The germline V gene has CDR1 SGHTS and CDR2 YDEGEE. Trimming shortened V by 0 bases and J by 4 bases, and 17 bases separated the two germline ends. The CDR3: CASSLGPFRERNQPQHF. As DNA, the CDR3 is TGTGCCAGCAGCTTGGGACCCTTCAGGGAAAGAAATCAGCCCCAGCATTTT.

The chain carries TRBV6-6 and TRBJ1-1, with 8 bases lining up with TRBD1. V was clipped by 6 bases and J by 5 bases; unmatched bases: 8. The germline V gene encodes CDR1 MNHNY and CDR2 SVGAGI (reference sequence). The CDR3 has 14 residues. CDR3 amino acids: CASRSGQGTTEAFF. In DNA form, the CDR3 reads TGTGCCAGCAGGTCCGGACAGGGAACGACTGAAGCTTTCTTT.

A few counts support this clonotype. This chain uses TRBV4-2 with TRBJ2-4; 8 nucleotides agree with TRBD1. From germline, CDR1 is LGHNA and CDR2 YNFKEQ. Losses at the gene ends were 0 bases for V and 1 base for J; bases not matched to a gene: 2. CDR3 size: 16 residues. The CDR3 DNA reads TGTGCCAGCAGCCAAGACCGGACAGGGGCCAAAAACATTCAGTACTTC. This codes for CASSQDRTGAKNIQYF.

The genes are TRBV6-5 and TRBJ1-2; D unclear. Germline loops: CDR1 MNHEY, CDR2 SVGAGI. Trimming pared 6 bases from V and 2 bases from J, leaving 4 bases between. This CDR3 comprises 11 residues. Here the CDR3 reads CASRENYGYTF. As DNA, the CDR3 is TGTGCCAGCAGGGAGAACTATGGCTACACCTTC.

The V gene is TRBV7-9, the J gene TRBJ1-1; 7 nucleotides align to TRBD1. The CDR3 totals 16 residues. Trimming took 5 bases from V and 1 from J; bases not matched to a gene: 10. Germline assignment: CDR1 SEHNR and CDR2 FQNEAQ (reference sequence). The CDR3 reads CASSPEFGTENTEAFF. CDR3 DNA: TGTGCCAGCAGCCCGGAGTTTGGGACAGAGAACACTGAAGCTTTCTTT.

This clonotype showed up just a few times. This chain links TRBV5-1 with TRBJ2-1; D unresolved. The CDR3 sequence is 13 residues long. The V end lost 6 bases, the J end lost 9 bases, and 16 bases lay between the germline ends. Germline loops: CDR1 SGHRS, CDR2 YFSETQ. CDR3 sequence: CASTQRRMGEQFF. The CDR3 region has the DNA TGCGCCAGCACCCAACGGCGCATGGGTGAGCAGTTCTTC.

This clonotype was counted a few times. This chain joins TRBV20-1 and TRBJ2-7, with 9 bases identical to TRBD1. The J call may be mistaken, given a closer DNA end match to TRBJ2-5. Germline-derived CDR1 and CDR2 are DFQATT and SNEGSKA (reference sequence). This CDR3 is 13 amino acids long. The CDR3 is CSVPGTGMETQYF. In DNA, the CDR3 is TGCAGTGTTCCTGGGACAGGGATGGAGACCCAGTACTTC.

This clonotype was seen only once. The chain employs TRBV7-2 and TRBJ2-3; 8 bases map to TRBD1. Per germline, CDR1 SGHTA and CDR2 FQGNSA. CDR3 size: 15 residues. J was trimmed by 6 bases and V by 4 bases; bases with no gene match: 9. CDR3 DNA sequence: TGTGCCAGCAGCTCCCATGGACAGGGTGGCGATACGCAGTATTTT. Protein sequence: CASSSHGQGGDTQYF.

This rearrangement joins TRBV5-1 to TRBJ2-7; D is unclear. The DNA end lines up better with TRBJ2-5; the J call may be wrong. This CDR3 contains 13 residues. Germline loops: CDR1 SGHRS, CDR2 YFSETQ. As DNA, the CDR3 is TGCGCCAGCAAGTTTTTAGTCTGGGAGACCCAGTACTTC. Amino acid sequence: CASKFLVWETQYF.

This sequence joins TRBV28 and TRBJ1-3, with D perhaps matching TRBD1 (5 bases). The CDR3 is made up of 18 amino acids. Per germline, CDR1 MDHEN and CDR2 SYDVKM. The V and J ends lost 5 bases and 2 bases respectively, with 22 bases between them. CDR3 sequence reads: CASSPPGGTEPPGNTIYF. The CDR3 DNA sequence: TGTGCCAGCAGTCCCCCGGGGGGGACCGAGCCCCCTGGAAACACCATATATTTT.